This T cell receptor beta chain appears in the sequencing data of a study of CXCR3-negative and CXCR3-positive naive CD8 T cells. At the level of the study: Approximately 130 million TRB reads in total, about 1.5 +/- 0.3 million per library. The study, taken as a whole, reports: Within a donor, both naive subsets shared TRBV-TRBJ usage, unlike memory cells.

5' RACE that incorporated UMI labels was used to prepare the TRB cDNA libraries. TCRdb re-analyzed the 5' RACE reads; it lists each CDR3 protein once, without DNA. The table lists roughly 30,000 distinct CDR3 sequences, with 10% to 13% in the top ten. Concerning this clonotype: As yet, its antigen is unknown.

The CDR3 extends over 11 amino acids. In germline, CDR1 is MNHEY, CDR2 SVGEGT. The clonotype originates from a human donor in good health. Some clones in this sample may be carry-over from other donors' samples. The chain has TRBV6-2 or TRBV6-3 and TRBJ2-1. Source material: memory CD8+ T cells from blood. The CDR3 here is CASFGYNEQFF.